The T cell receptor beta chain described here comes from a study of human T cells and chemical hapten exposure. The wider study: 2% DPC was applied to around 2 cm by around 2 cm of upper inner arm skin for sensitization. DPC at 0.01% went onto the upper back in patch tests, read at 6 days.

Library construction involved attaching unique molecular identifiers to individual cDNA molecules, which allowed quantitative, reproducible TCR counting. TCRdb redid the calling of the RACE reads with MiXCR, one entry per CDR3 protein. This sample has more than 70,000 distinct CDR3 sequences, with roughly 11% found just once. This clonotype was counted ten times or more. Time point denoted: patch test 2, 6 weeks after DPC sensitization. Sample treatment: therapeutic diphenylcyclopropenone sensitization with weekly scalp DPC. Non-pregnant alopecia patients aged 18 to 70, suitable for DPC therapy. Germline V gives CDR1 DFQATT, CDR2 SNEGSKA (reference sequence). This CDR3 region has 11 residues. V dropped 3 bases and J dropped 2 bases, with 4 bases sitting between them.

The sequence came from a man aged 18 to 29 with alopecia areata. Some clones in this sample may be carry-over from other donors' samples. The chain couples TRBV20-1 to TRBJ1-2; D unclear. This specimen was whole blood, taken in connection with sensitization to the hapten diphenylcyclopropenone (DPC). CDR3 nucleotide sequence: TGCAGTGCTAGCAAAAACTATGGCTACACCTTC. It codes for CSASKNYGYTF.